The present entry profiles one T cell receptor beta chain with its context. Its antigen is unknown. This entry is derived from a study of shared clonotypes between healthy human individuals. Original analysis: Filtering differed since immunoSEQ provided only junctions, with no quality scores. Repertoires were generated with immunoSEQ multiplex PCR, while TCRdb's copy carries only in-frame clones and drops some. From that table come the V and J calls and clone size; the DNA was used to work out D and trimming. The sample has roughly 2 million clones; nearly 97% are singletons. Whole-study findings and limits: About 5% of naive CD4 clonotypes were common to a handful of donors. Estimated clonotype richness was generally higher in naive than memory subsets.

Every donor was a Caucasian adult from Nashville, Tennessee. The sequence was obtained from a man in his late teens or twenties in good health. Source material: naive CD4+ T cells sorted from blood. Sample subset: CD45RA+ positively selected.

Here the CDR3 reads CASSPQGPLGNTIYF. In DNA form, the CDR3 reads TGTGCCAGCAGCCCACAGGGACCCTTAGGAAACACCATATATTTT. V usage is TRBV7-9 and J usage is TRBJ1-3; D perhaps matches TRBD1 (6 bases). The CDR3 length is 15 residues. V was clipped by 5 bases and J by 4 bases, with 15 bases between them. Germline V CDR1 and CDR2: SEHNR, FQNEAQ (reference sequence).